The rows below give T cell receptor beta chains drawn from one sample of a study of blood T cell repertoires in COVID-19. TCRdb's copy holds only in-frame clones and misses some; the assay was immunoSEQ multiplex PCR. The profile shows 85,000 to 90,000 clones, approximately 90% of them singletons. Sequenced input: peripheral blood. These receptors originate from a human donor with active COVID-19. The donor label of this sample is uncertain. Both conserved end residues are part of each CDR3. The order of the fields is V gene, D gene, clone size, J gene, CDR3 protein, CDR3 DNA. D genes are given only for firm matches. Clone size appears in some rows only: once, few, many, or a class for an expanded clone.

TRBV7-7,TRBD2,NA,TRBJ2-5,CASSPGLAGVLETQYF,TGTGCTAGCAGCCCCGGACTAGCGGGGGTGCTGGAGACCCAGTACTTC
TRBV4-1,TRBD1,NA,TRBJ2-2,CASSQVRDSPNTGELFF,TGCGCCAGCAGCCAAGTCCGGGACAGTCCGAACACCGGGGAGCTGTTTTTT
TRBV7-2,TRBD2,NA,TRBJ2-7,CASSPLGRAGAYEQYF,TGTGCCAGCAGCCCCCTGGGTCGAGCGGGGGCGTACGAGCAGTACTTC
TRBV10-2,NA,NA,TRBJ2-1,CASSAGQTYTEQFF,TGCGCCAGCAGCGCGGGACAGACATACACTGAGCAGTTCTTC
TRBV24-1,NA,NA,TRBJ1-6,CATQGLSYNSPLHF,TGTGCCACCCAGGGACTGTCTTATAATTCACCCCTCCACTTT
TRBV7-9,TRBD1,NA,TRBJ1-5,CASSRTGSNQPQHF,TGTGCCAGCAGTCGGACAGGGAGCAATCAGCCCCAGCATTTT
TRBV29-1,TRBD1,NA,TRBJ2-2,CSVEGTGHTGELFF,TGCAGCGTTGAAGGGACAGGACACACCGGGGAGCTGTTTTTT
TRBV28,NA,NA,TRBJ2-3,CASSLMAGRDTQYF,TGTGCCAGCAGTTTGATGGCGGGGAGGGATACGCAGTATTTT
TRBV29-1,NA,NA,TRBJ1-1,CSLSIRGTGTEAFF,TGCAGCCTCTCGATCCGGGGTACGGGAACTGAAGCTTTCTTT
TRBV5-6,TRBD2,NA,TRBJ2-1,CASRKLAGPTYNEQFF,TGTGCCAGCAGGAAATTAGCGGGGCCCACCTACAATGAGCAGTTCTTC
TRBV6-5,NA,NA,TRBJ2-5,CASINRDKGPQYF,TGTGCCAGCATCAACCGGGACAAGGGGCCCCAGTACTTC
TRBV6-4,TRBD2,many,TRBJ2-1,CASSAGTSGANEQFF,TGTGCCAGCAGCGCCGGGACTAGCGGGGCTAATGAGCAGTTCTTC
TRBV12-3/TRBV12-4,NA,NA,TRBJ1-4,CASSSNPRAQFF,TGTGCCAGCAGTTCGAACCCCAGGGCACAGTTTTTT
TRBV27,NA,once,TRBJ1-5,CASSVWPTLNQPQHF,TGTGCCAGCAGCGTCTGGCCAACCCTCAATCAGCCCCAGCATTTT
TRBV6-5,NA,NA,TRBJ1-1,CASNLAVNTEAFF,TGTGCCAGCAATCTTGCAGTGAACACTGAAGCTTTCTTT
TRBV2,NA,NA,TRBJ1-3,CASSELVRADTIYF,TGTGCCAGCAGTGAACTGGTCAGGGCGGACACCATATATTTT
TRBV5-4,TRBD1,NA,TRBJ1-4,CASSLGPTGGVEKLFF,TGTGCCAGCAGCTTGGGACCGACAGGGGGCGTTGAAAAACTGTTTTTT
TRBV19,TRBD2,NA,TRBJ2-1,CASSIGGGANNEQFF,TGTGCCAGTAGTATTGGCGGGGGGGCAAACAATGAGCAGTTCTTC
TRBV1,NA,NA,TRBJ2-3,CTSSQEEGSDTQYF,TGCACCAGCAGCCAGGAGGAAGGATCAGATACGCAGTATTTT
TRBV5-6,TRBD2,NA,TRBJ2-1,CASSLRLAGPSSYNEQFF,TGTGCCAGCAGCTTGCGGCTAGCGGGTCCAAGCTCCTACAATGAGCAGTTCTTC
TRBV6-5,NA,NA,TRBJ1-6,CASRNSYNSPLHF,TGTGCCAGCAGAAACAGTTATAATTCACCCCTCCACTTT
TRBV7-2,TRBD2,NA,TRBJ2-7,CASSFSGGSYEQYF,TGTGCCAGCAGCTTTAGCGGGGGATCCTACGAGCAGTACTTC
TRBV15,TRBD1,once,TRBJ1-1,CATSRVQGAANTEAFF,TGTGCCACCAGCAGAGTTCAGGGGGCAGCGAACACTGAAGCTTTCTTT
TRBV18,NA,NA,TRBJ1-4,CASSPLGGANEKLFF,TGTGCCAGCTCACCACTCGGGGGTGCGAATGAAAAACTGTTTTTT
TRBV3-1/TRBV3-2,NA,NA,TRBJ1-1,CASKGGGFVAFF,TGTGCCAGCAAGGGAGGGGGGTTTGTGGCTTTCTTT
TRBV28,NA,once,TRBJ2-1,CASSLSDRSSGEQFF,TGTGCCAGCAGTTTATCAGACAGGTCTTCCGGTGAGCAGTTCTTC
TRBV4-1,TRBD2,few,TRBJ2-1,CASSQDSVRGGANYNEQFF,TGCGCCAGCAGCCAAGATTCGGTTCGCGGGGGGGCTAACTACAATGAGCAGTTCTTC
TRBV5-4,NA,NA,TRBJ2-7,CASSPGEGYEQYF,TGTGCCAGCAGCCCAGGGGAAGGCTACGAGCAGTACTTC
TRBV25-1,NA,NA,TRBJ1-1,CASSDSGVLNTEAFF,TGTGCCAGCAGTGATTCGGGGGTCCTGAACACTGAAGCTTTCTTT
TRBV19,NA,few,TRBJ1-3,CASRQTGYSSGNTIYF,TGTGCCAGTAGGCAAACAGGATATAGCTCTGGAAACACCATATATTTT
TRBV7-2,NA,NA,TRBJ2-1,CASSLFTAVSYNEQFF,TGTGCCAGCAGCTTATTCACAGCTGTCTCCTACAATGAGCAGTTCTTC
TRBV2,NA,NA,TRBJ1-4,CASTPGEWGEKLFF,TGTGCCAGCACGCCGGGAGAATGGGGTGAAAAACTGTTTTTT
TRBV9,NA,NA,TRBJ2-3,CASSAYTDTQYF,TGTGCCAGCAGCGCCTACACAGATACGCAGTATTTT
TRBV11-2,NA,once,TRBJ2-2,CASSPTRGGELFF,TGTGCCAGCAGCCCCACCCGAGGCGGGGAGCTGTTTTTT
TRBV5-1,TRBD1,NA,TRBJ2-5,CASSSGTAQETQYF,TGCGCCAGCAGCTCAGGGACAGCCCAAGAGACCCAGTACTTC
TRBV5-1,NA,NA,TRBJ1-1,CASSLGLQASTEAFF,TGCGCCAGCAGCTTGGGCCTGCAGGCGAGCACTGAAGCTTTCTTT
TRBV15,NA,NA,TRBJ1-2,CATSRDIDVRASGYTF,TGTGCCACCAGCAGAGATATCGACGTCAGGGCGAGTGGCTACACCTTC
TRBV6-6,TRBD1,NA,TRBJ1-2,CASSLLQDRGVYGYTF,TGTGCCAGCAGTCTATTACAGGACAGGGGCGTCTATGGCTACACCTTC
TRBV5-6,NA,NA,TRBJ2-3,CASSQGASTDTQYF,TGTGCCAGCAGCCAAGGGGCTAGCACAGATACGCAGTATTTT
TRBV2,NA,NA,TRBJ2-3,CASSRRTTTDTQYF,TGTGCCAGCAGTCGTCGGACTACCACAGATACGCAGTATTTT
TRBV6-2/TRBV6-3,TRBD2,once,TRBJ2-7,CASSPRLAGLYEQYF,TGTGCCAGCAGTCCGCGACTAGCGGGGCTGTACGAGCAGTACTTC
TRBV12-3/TRBV12-4,NA,few,TRBJ1-1,CASSHDSNTEAFF,TGTGCCAGCAGTCATGACAGTAACACTGAAGCTTTCTTT
TRBV19,NA,NA,TRBJ1-2,CASSIILNGGYTF,TGTGCCAGTAGTATTATCCTTAACGGGGGCTACACCTTC
TRBV7-3,TRBD2,NA,TRBJ2-1,CASSPSGGGGLNEQFF,TGTGCCAGCAGCCCCTCGGGGGGCGGGGGGTTAAATGAGCAGTTCTTC
TRBV10-1,TRBD1,NA,TRBJ2-1,CASSDSSRSTGQISYNEQFF,TGCGCCAGCAGTGATTCAAGCCGGTCGACAGGGCAAATATCCTACAATGAGCAGTTCTTC
TRBV2,NA,NA,TRBJ2-2,CASSEALRGTGELFF,TGTGCCAGCAGTGAAGCGCTTCGGGGGACCGGGGAGCTGTTTTTT
TRBV5-1,NA,NA,TRBJ1-5,CASSLEGVGDQPQHF,TGCGCCAGCAGCTTGGAGGGGGTGGGGGATCAGCCCCAGCATTTT
TRBV6-5,NA,NA,TRBJ1-5,CASIQEGNQPQHF,TGTGCCAGCATTCAGGAGGGTAATCAGCCCCAGCATTTT
TRBV27,NA,NA,TRBJ2-1,CASSLGRANEQFF,TGTGCCAGCAGTTTGGGCAGAGCCAATGAGCAGTTCTTC
TRBV19,NA,NA,TRBJ1-2,CASINSGTPKSYGYTF,TGTGCCAGTATTAACTCCGGGACACCTAAAAGCTATGGCTACACCTTC
TRBV6-5,NA,NA,TRBJ1-6,CASLGVGSDSPLHF,TGTGCCAGCTTAGGGGTAGGATCTGATTCACCCCTCCACTTT
TRBV5-4,TRBD1,NA,TRBJ1-2,CASSQGAGGQAYGYTF,TGTGCCAGCAGCCAGGGGGCCGGGGGGCAGGCCTATGGCTACACCTTC
TRBV3-1/TRBV3-2,NA,NA,TRBJ2-5,CASSQVISGKETQYF,TGTGCCAGCAGCCAAGTAATCTCGGGGAAAGAGACCCAGTACTTC
TRBV13,TRBD1,once,TRBJ1-2,CASRQGRMVANYGYTF,TGTGCCAGCAGACAGGGGAGAATGGTAGCTAACTATGGCTACACCTTC
TRBV5-1,NA,NA,TRBJ2-1,CASSPSWGGDEQFF,TGCGCCAGCAGCCCATCCTGGGGGGGCGATGAGCAGTTCTTC
TRBV18,TRBD1,NA,TRBJ2-1,CASSPPGQDNEQFF,TGTGCCAGCTCACCGCCGGGACAGGACAATGAGCAGTTCTTC
TRBV21-1,NA,NA,TRBJ1-5,CASSKEGQTDSNQPQHF,TGTGCCAGCAGCAAAGAGGGGCAGACAGATAGCAATCAGCCCCAGCATTTT
TRBV11-2,NA,NA,TRBJ2-7,CASSLQGSYEQYF,TGTGCCAGCAGCTTACAGGGCTCCTACGAGCAGTACTTC
TRBV28,NA,NA,TRBJ2-7,CASGSQSAGTAYYEQYF,TGTGCCAGCGGCTCCCAGAGTGCGGGGACAGCCTACTACGAGCAGTACTTC